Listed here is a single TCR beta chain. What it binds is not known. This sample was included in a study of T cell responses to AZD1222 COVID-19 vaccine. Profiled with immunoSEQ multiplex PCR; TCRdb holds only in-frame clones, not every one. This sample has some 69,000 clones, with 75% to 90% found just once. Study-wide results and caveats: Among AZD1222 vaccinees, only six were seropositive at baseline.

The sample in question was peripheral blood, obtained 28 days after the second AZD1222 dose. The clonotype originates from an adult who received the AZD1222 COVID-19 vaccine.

CDR3: CASSLEGGSVYGYTF. CDR3 coding DNA: TGTGCCAGCAGTTTAGAGGGGGGGTCGGTCTATGGCTACACCTTC. The V and J genes are TRBV28 and TRBJ1-2; D is perhaps TRBD1 (6 bases). Germline V CDR1 and CDR2: MDHEN, SYDVKM. The CDR3 loop spans 15 amino acids. V lost 2 bases to trimming and J lost 4 bases, with 14 bases between them.